The 30 T cell receptor beta chains below come from one sample, sequenced in a study of CD8 T cells in Susac syndrome (dated by TCRdb to about 2019). Library construction relied on the immunoSEQ multiplex PCR assay. RNA was extracted using the RNeasy kit, and roughly 0.5 to 1 ug of the RNA was reverse transcribed with random hexamers. TCRdb redid the processing of the public reads, applying fastp at Q25 and MiXCR, and retained in-frame beta chains. Rows merge per CDR3 protein into single entries with the most common DNA and genes. The sample records roughly 76,000 distinct CDR3 sequences, approximately 94% of which are singletons. The leading ten clones occupy around 0.45% of the sample. The sequenced sample consisted of CD8+ T cells from PBMCs. The receptors were gathered from a human donor with Susac syndrome.

The V and J genes are TRBV27 and TRBJ2-1, with D tentatively TRBD1 or TRBD2 (5 bases each). The CDR3 is 17 amino acids. The V gene lost 1 base and the J gene lost 4 bases, with 17 bases spanning the gap. Looked up from germline, CDR1 is MNHEY and CDR2 is SMNVEV (reference sequence). The CDR3 DNA follows: TGTGCCAGCAGTTTATGGAACGGGGCAGGATCATACAATGAGCAGTTCTTC. Its translation: CASSLWNGAGSYNEQFF.

DNA for the CDR3: TGTGCCAGCAGCCAAGACGGGAGTGACTACAATGAGCAGTTCTTC. As protein: CASSQDGSDYNEQFF. The chain recombines TRBV3-1 with TRBJ2-1; a weak D match, TRBD2 (6 bases). CDR1 and CDR2 (germline): LGHDT, YNNKEL (reference sequence). Between the trimmed V and J ends, which lost 0 bases and 3 bases, there was a span of 9 bases. The CDR3 sequence is 15 residues long.

The rearrangement uses TRBV20-1 and TRBJ2-1; TRBD2 matches 7 bases. CDR3 length equals 13 residues. Germline V lookup: CDR1 DFQATT, CDR2 SNEGSKA (reference sequence). V shed 1 base and J 8 bases; nucleotides not matched to a gene: 5. In DNA form, the CDR3 reads TGCAGTGCTAGAGCTTCGGGAGGAGATGAGCAGTTCTTC. This codes for CSARASGGDEQFF.

V is TRBV6-2 or TRBV6-3 and J is TRBJ2-5; 9 bases align to TRBD2. J was trimmed by 5 bases and V by 2 bases; bases with no gene match: 9. The CDR3 has 16 residues. The germline V gene has CDR1 MNHEY and CDR2 SVGEGT. In DNA, the CDR3 is TGTGCCAGCAGTTACGGACGCGGGAGGGCCCCGGAGACCCAGTACTTC. Translating gives CASSYGRGRAPETQYF.

V and J are TRBV12-3 or TRBV12-4 and TRBJ2-1; 9 positions match TRBD2. V lost 7 bases to trimming and J lost 8 bases; unmatched junction nucleotides: 12. This CDR3 has 15 residues. The chain's CDR3 is CASTISGGHWDEQFF. The CDR3 bases are TGTGCCAGCACTATCAGCGGGGGGCATTGGGATGAGCAGTTCTTC.

This sequence joins TRBV11-2 and TRBJ2-7; D is unresolved. The germline V and J ends were trimmed by 1 base and 2 bases, with 3 bases remaining between them. Germline V gene sequence: CDR1 SGHAT, CDR2 FQNNGV. The CDR3 runs to 12 residues. The DNA for the CDR3 is TGTGCCAGCAGCTTAGGGGCCTACGAGCAGTACTTC. Its translation is CASSLGAYEQYF.

J is TRBJ1-2 and V is TRBV2; D call uncertain. The V gene lost 8 bases and the J gene lost 8 bases, with 18 bases spanning the gap. CDR3 size: 13 residues. CDR1 and CDR2 (germline): SNHLY, FYNNEI. The CDR3 region is CASRGADLDGYTF. The CDR3 DNA follows: TGTGCCAGCCGAGGTGCCGACTTAGACGGCTACACCTTC.

This chain links TRBV28 with TRBJ2-1; 11 positions match TRBD2. V lost 2 bases to trimming and J lost 4 bases; unmatched junction nucleotides: 1. There are 15 residues in the CDR3. CDR1 and CDR2 (germline): MDHEN, SYDVKM. This CDR3 is CASSLRTSGYNEQFF. The CDR3 bases are TGTGCCAGCAGTTTAAGGACTAGCGGGTACAATGAGCAGTTCTTC.

This chain uses TRBV12-3 or TRBV12-4 with TRBJ2-2; 8 positions agree with TRBD2. Trimming took 6 bases from V and 5 from J; bases not matched to a gene: 11. This CDR3 region has 16 residues. The CDR3 DNA reads as TGTGCCAGCAGGGACCTCGGCCTAGCGGGTACCGGGGAGCTGTTTTTT. Translating gives CASRDLGLAGTGELFF.

The chain links TRBV7-2 to TRBJ1-5; no definite D call. CDR3 length: 14 amino acids. CDR1 is SGHTA and CDR2 is FQGNSA in the germline V gene. Trimming removed 0 bases at V and 4 bases at J, with 7 bases between. For the CDR3, the DNA is TGTGCCAGCAGCTTAGCGAGGGTAAATCAGCCCCAGCATTTT. It yields the protein CASSLARVNQPQHF. The whole variable domain, remainder taken from reference TRBV7-2 and TRBJ1-5, is GAGVSQSPSNKVTEKGKDVELRCDPISGHTALYWYRQSLGQGLEFLIYFQGNSAPDKSGLPSDRFSAERTGGSVSTLTIQRTQQEDSAVYLCASSLARVNQPQHFGDGTRLSIL.

The genes are TRBV27 and TRBJ1-1; D remains unclear. The germline CDR1 and CDR2 sequences are MNHEY and SMNVEV (reference sequence). Trimming removed 2 bases from V and 1 base from J, with 5 bases in between. The length of the CDR3 is 13 residues. DNA for the CDR3: TGTGCCAGCAGTTTAGTACCGAACACTGAAGCTTTCTTT. Protein product: CASSLVPNTEAFF.

The chain couples TRBV28 to TRBJ2-3; TRBD2 matches 7 bases. V trimming: 6 bases; J trimming: 1 base; junction bases outside the gene matches: 10. This CDR3 is 16 amino acids long. CDR1 is MDHEN and CDR2 is SYDVKM in the germline V gene. Written as DNA, the CDR3 is TGTGCCAGCAGGTCCCCCGCGGGAGCGGGCACAGATACGCAGTATTTT. Residues: CASRSPAGAGTDTQYF.

This chain joins TRBV23-1 and TRBJ1-1; no definite D call. TRBV23-1 is identified as an open reading frame with a role that is uncertain. CDR3 length: 16 residues. Between the trimmed V and J ends, which lost 2 bases and 3 bases, there was a span of 16 bases. The CDR3 loop is CASSQPTGGTDTEAFF. As DNA, the CDR3 is TGCGCCAGCAGTCAACCGACGGGAGGAACGGACACTGAAGCTTTCTTT.

The rearrangement links TRBV2 to TRBJ2-3; 10 bases agree with TRBD1. CDR1 and CDR2 from the germline V gene are SNHLY and FYNNEI. The CDR3 contains 15 residues. Trimming cost V 7 bases and J 0 bases; bases outside gene matches: 4. As DNA, the CDR3 is TGTGCCAGCACCCCGGGACAGGGGAGCACAGATACGCAGTATTTT. Encoded protein: CASTPGQGSTDTQYF.

V gene TRBV7-6 combines with J gene TRBJ2-5; tentatively, D is TRBD1 or TRBD2 (6 bases each). The CDR3 totals 14 residues. V lost 3 bases and J 5 bases, leaving 13 bases between the germline ends. Germline CDR1 and CDR2: SGHVS and FNYEAQ. DNA of the CDR3: TGTGCCAGCAGCTTTCCCGGGGGCCGGGAGACCCAGTACTTC. It encodes CASSFPGGRETQYF.

The rearrangement uses TRBV7-9 and TRBJ2-7; 7 bases line up with TRBD1. V dropped 5 bases and J dropped 4; count of bases not matched to a gene: 8. The CDR3 consists of 14 residues. Germline V gene data show CDR1 as SEHNR and CDR2 as FQNEAQ (reference sequence). The CDR3 coding sequence is TGTGCCAGCAGCGGAACCGGGACAGTTTACGAGCAGTACTTC. As protein: CASSGTGTVYEQYF.

The gene calls are TRBV6-1 and TRBJ2-1; no reliable D call. There are 13 residues in the CDR3. Between the trimmed V and J ends, which lost 2 bases and 10 bases, there was a span of 12 bases. The germline CDR1 and CDR2 sequences are MNHNS and SASEGT. The CDR3 reads CASSEPRKREQFF. The CDR3 nucleotides are TGTGCCAGCAGTGAACCCCGGAAAAGAGAGCAGTTCTTC.

Here the CDR3 DNA reads TGTGCCAGCAGTGGGACAGGGTCGAGCGGCGATCAGCCCCAGCATTTT. This sequence encodes CASSGTGSSGDQPQHF. The chain links TRBV25-1 to TRBJ1-5, with TRBD1 identical over 8 bases. Germline loops: CDR1 MGHDK, CDR2 SYGVNS. Trimming at V came to 4 bases and at J to 5 bases, leaving 10 bases not matched to a gene. The CDR3 length is 16 residues.

Comments on this clonotype: One end of the junction fails to match germline, which may point to a read error. J is TRBJ1-1 and V is TRBV30, with a possible D match to TRBD1 (6 bases). The CDR3 length is 12 residues. Germline assignment: CDR1 GTSNPN and CDR2 SVGIG (reference sequence). CDR3 DNA sequence: TGTGCCTGGAGTGCGCGGGACACCGAAGCTTTCTTT. It encodes CAWSARDTEAFF.

V is TRBV20-1 and J is TRBJ2-7, with a possible D match to TRBD2 (7 bases). Trimming removed 5 bases at V and 4 bases at J, with 21 bases between. This CDR3 contains 15 residues. The germline V gene encodes CDR1 DFQATT and CDR2 SNEGSKA (reference sequence). The DNA of the CDR3 is TGCAGTGCTCTGACCCGTACGGGGGGCTCGTACGAGCAGTACTTC. Encoded protein: CSALTRTGGSYEQYF.

The rearrangement uses TRBV24-1 and TRBJ2-5, with 10 nucleotides matching TRBD1. The CDR3 covers 18 residues. With 1 base clipped from V and 5 bases from J, the junction kept 12 bases outside the gene matches. Germline CDR1 KGHDR, CDR2 SFDVKD. CDR3 in amino acids: CATSDLAKGTGVVETQYF. The CDR3 DNA reads as TGTGCCACCAGTGATTTAGCGAAGGGGACAGGGGTTGTGGAGACCCAGTACTTC.

The sample holds a few counts of this clonotype. DNA of the CDR3: TGTGCCAGCAGCTTAGCCGGACAGGGAGAAGCTTTCTTT. It encodes CASSLAGQGEAFF. V usage is TRBV13 and J usage is TRBJ1-1, with TRBD1 matching 8 bases. V trimming: 1 base; J trimming: 8 bases; junction bases outside the gene matches: 3. Germline V gene lookup returns CDR1 PRHDT and CDR2 FYEKMQ (reference sequence). The CDR3 is 13 residues long.

This clonotype was seen once. V and J are TRBV5-5 and TRBJ1-2; D not certain. The CDR3 runs 14 residues. V was clipped by 6 bases and J by 4 bases, with 16 bases between them. The germline gives CDR1 SGHKS, CDR2 YYEKEE (reference sequence). The CDR3 here is CASTPAVGFYGYTF. CDR3 DNA: TGTGCCAGCACCCCTGCGGTCGGTTTCTATGGCTACACCTTC.

This chain uses TRBV2 with TRBJ1-5; 7 bases agree with TRBD1. The CDR3 totals 13 residues. CDR1 and CDR2 (germline): SNHLY, FYNNEI. The V and J ends lost 4 bases and 7 bases, in that order; junction bases with no gene match: 4. The CDR3: CASSGQGVQPQHF. The CDR3, as DNA: TGTGCCAGCAGTGGCCAGGGGGTCCAGCCCCAGCATTTT.

Only a few counts were recorded for this clonotype. V usage is TRBV20-1 and J usage is TRBJ2-1; D gene unclear. V was shortened by 4 bases and J by 2 bases, with 18 bases between the two germline ends. The CDR3 length is 16 residues. Germline V lookup: CDR1 DFQATT, CDR2 SNEGSKA (reference sequence). CDR3 residues: CSATDLSSPPYNEQFF. The DNA of the CDR3 is TGCAGTGCTACAGACTTGTCCTCCCCTCCCTACAATGAGCAGTTCTTC.

V usage is TRBV4-2 and J usage is TRBJ2-7, with 13 bases matching TRBD2. Germline lookup yields CDR1 LGHNA and CDR2 YNFKEQ. The CDR3 consists of 17 residues. J lost 2 bases, V lost 1 base, and 5 bases had no gene match. The CDR3 sequence: CASSQVTGLAGPYEQYF. The CDR3 DNA is TGTGCCAGCAGCCAAGTAACGGGACTAGCGGGACCCTACGAGCAGTACTTC.

This clonotype is a singleton in its sample. The chain combines TRBV12-5 with TRBJ1-3; no reliable D call. Germline V gene lookup returns CDR1 LGHNT and CDR2 FRNRAP. Trimming left V 6 bases short and J 0 bases short, with 9 bases between. The CDR3 has 14 residues. CDR3: CASGGRRSGNTIYF. The CDR3 bases are TGTGCTAGTGGAGGGCGGCGCTCTGGAAACACCATATATTTT.

V usage is TRBV6-1 and J usage is TRBJ2-5; 9 bases match TRBD2. Germline V gives CDR1 MNHNS, CDR2 SASEGT. J gave up 5 bases and V 5 bases, and 6 bases lay outside the gene matches. This CDR3 is 14 amino acids long. The CDR3 DNA reads TGTGCCAGCAGTCCCATAGCGGGAGTTGAGACCCAGTACTTC. This codes for CASSPIAGVETQYF.

The chain combines TRBV19 with TRBJ2-1, with D maybe TRBD1 (5 bases). The CDR3 runs to 15 residues. The ends were cut back, 1 base at V and 2 bases at J, with 9 bases in the middle. Germline V lookup: CDR1 LNHDA, CDR2 SQIVND (reference sequence). CDR3 protein: CASSIGGRAYNEQFF. DNA of the CDR3: TGTGCCAGTAGTATAGGGGGCAGGGCCTACAATGAGCAGTTCTTC.

The chain links TRBV2 to TRBJ2-1; 9 nucleotides align to TRBD2. CDR3 length: 16 residues. Trimming removed 3 bases from V and 3 bases from J; junction bases left unmatched: 6. The germline V gene has CDR1 SNHLY and CDR2 FYNNEI. The CDR3 sequence is CASSEGGGVGYNEQFF. For the CDR3, the DNA is TGTGCCAGCAGTGAGGGCGGGGGGGTTGGCTACAATGAGCAGTTCTTC. The variable domain in full, completed from reference TRBV2 and TRBJ2-1, reads EPEVTQTPSHQVTQMGQEVILRCVPISNHLYFYWYRQILGQKVEFLVSFYNNEISEKSEIFDDQFSVERPDGSNFTLKIRSTKLEDSAMYFCASSEGGGVGYNEQFFGPGTRLTVL.